Included here is one TCR beta chain sequence, with context. The antigen is unknown. The data belong to a study of T cells in localized non-small cell lung cancer. Study results and caveats: Appearances in adjacent lung were noted for a median 57 of the top 100 tumor clones. Longer overall survival was seen with higher T cell density measured in blood. It remains possible that heterogeneity exists, since only one tumor region was sequenced. Clonality peaked in uninvolved adjacent lung rather than tumor.

The CDR3 extends over 15 amino acids. The V segment lost 4 bases and the J segment 3 bases; nucleotides outside the gene matches: 6. Germline loops: CDR1 SGHTS, CDR2 YDEGEE. The data were produced by immunoSEQ multiplex PCR, yet TCRdb's version contains in-frame clones alone and is incomplete. The table has around 96,000 clones, approximately 91% seen once. The rearrangement uses TRBV5-8 and TRBJ2-7, with TRBD1 matching 11 bases. This sequence originates from a woman aged 35-75 years with stage II squamous cell lung carcinoma. Sequencing was performed on PBMCs, taken before any cancer treatment. The CDR3 nucleotides read TGTGCCAGCAGCCCCGGGACAGGGGGTTACTACGAGCAGTACTTC. Translation: CASSPGTGGYYEQYF.